This T cell receptor beta chain was sequenced in a study of siplizumab effects on memory and regulatory T cells (dated by TCRdb to about 2019). Regarding the research as a whole: The study looked at the effect of siplizumab, an anti-CD2 antibody, on alloreactive T-cell subsets in allogeneic mixed lymphocyte reactions made from human PBMCs.

General conclusions and limits of the study: Siplizumab significantly lowered the cumulative frequency of alloreactive sequences that could be traced to unstimulated CD4+ memory T cells. About 75-95% of proliferating CD4+ or CD8+ clones could not be given a naive or memory phenotype. Whether proliferating Tregs from siplizumab cultures were suppressive was not functionally confirmed. Among mappable alloreactive CD4+ clones, an average Treg-derived fraction of about 69% was observed with siplizumab, compared with 26.9% in control reactions. Compared with memory T cells, unstimulated naive T cells appeared more diverse, and naive cells seemed to make a substantial contribution to the alloresponse. Sequences below about 10^-5 frequency were poorly captured, so only a minor fraction of alloreactive clones could be mapped to unstimulated subsets.

As concerns this clone: Its antigen is unknown. Base quality data are lacking; no much larger clone is found one base away.

Library method: the immunoSEQ multiplex PCR assay. The deep sequencing platform assayed roughly 10^5 TCR templates per sample. Genomic DNA extracted from sorted T cells was used for TCRbeta CDR3 sequencing. Regarding the original processing steps: Clonal analysis of TCRbeta CDR3 data was done in the R programming language. Unstimulated samples were compared with post-reaction CFSE-low samples to define alloreactive CD4+ and CD8+ clones. Regulatory or non-regulatory origin of alloreactive CD4+ clones was assigned by matching sequences to the sorted unstimulated Treg and non-Treg repertoires. TCRdb provides this immuneACCESS table in a form limited to in-frame rearrangements. Some clones are lacking; in checked studies, under half of them reflect an unresolved V gene, and why the rest are absent is not known. V and J calls plus clone size are reproduced from that table; the DNA served to infer D and trimming. The sample table holds 90,000 to 150,000 clones, of which roughly 95% were seen once. Approximately 0.17% of the sample belongs to the ten largest clones.

V ends up 5 bases short and J 4 bases short, with an unmatched junction base count of 2. The CDR3 holds 13 amino acids from the cysteine to the phenylalanine. Only CDR3 DNA is held: 39 bases, read in frame from base 1. According to the germline V gene, CDR1 reads SGHTA and CDR2 reads FQGTGA. Sorted unstimulated T cells and proliferating T cells recovered from mixed lymphocyte reactions underwent TCRbeta CDR3 sequencing. Fresh whole blood from some ten HLA-typed healthy donors was used as the source from which PBMCs were isolated. Unstimulated CD4+ non-regulatory T cells were FACS-sorted to map the origin of alloreactive clones.

This receptor was taken from a human donor in good health. Sequencing was done on a sample of non-Treg CD4+ T cells sorted from blood. The label giving this sample's cell subset or site can be read as: FACS-sorted unstimulated CD4+ non-regulatory T cells. The chain was built from TRBV7-3 and TRBJ2-3, with 8 bases matching TRBD1. For the CDR3, the sequence is CASSRQGPDTQYF. The nucleotide sequence is TGTGCCAGCAGCCGACAGGGGCCAGATACGCAGTATTTT. Beyond the CDR3, the reference TRBV7-3 and TRBJ2-3 genes provide the residues; the full variable domain reads: GAGVSQTPSNKVTEKGKYVELRCDPISGHTALYWYRQSLGQGPEFLIYFQGTGAADDSGLPNDRFFAVRPEGSVSTLKIQRTERGDSAVYLCASSRQGPDTQYFGPGTRLTVL.